The present T cell receptor (beta chain) was sequenced within a study of T cell responses to AZD1222 COVID-19 vaccine. Trimming shortened V by 1 base and J by 7 bases, and 5 bases separated the two germline ends. CDR3 size: 12 residues. Germline values: CDR1 MDHEN, CDR2 SYDVKM. Study results and limitations: Females outnumbered males among donors, who were mostly white British; clonal diversity was possibly underestimated. Spike-specific TCR depth and breadth grew after two AZD1222 doses. Vaccine-related CD4 TCRs covered spike, predominating at 160-218 and 743-854. Sampling captured repertoires only after the peak T cell response.

The assay was immunoSEQ multiplex PCR, and TCRdb's table has in-frame clones only and misses some. The table shows 110,000 or so clones, with more than 70% occurring only once. Regarding this clone: The antigen is undetermined.

The V call is TRBV28, the J call TRBJ1-5; the D is unclear. The input for sequencing was peripheral blood, taken on day 0 of MenACWY control vaccination. This receptor was obtained from an adult in good health. CDR3 residues: CASSLFRQPQHF. The CDR3 region has the DNA TGTGCCAGCAGTTTATTTAGACAGCCCCAGCATTTT.